Here is one T cell receptor (beta chain) with its context. What it binds is not known. This sample is part of a study of beta chain features in type 1 diabetes. Whole-study results and caveats: Naive, central memory and Treg TCRB repertoires seemed to resemble each other more closely in patients than they did in healthy donors. High TCR expression in some cells could lead to their over-representation in cDNA sequencing.

The CDR3 covers 12 residues. The V end was cut by 7 bases, the J end by 8 bases, with 12 bases between. The germline V gene has CDR1 MGHDK and CDR2 SYGVNS. The investigators reverse transcribed all of the isolated RNA, so they sequenced expressed TCRB transcripts. About 3.9 million reads on average were seen across naive, central memory and regulatory T cell samples. TCRdb keeps only in-frame clones here, not all; method: immunoSEQ multiplex PCR. This table holds a few hundred thousand clones, approximately 13% found once. Sequenced sample: naive CD4+ T cells from blood. The J gene is TRBJ2-1, the V gene TRBV25-1; unclear D gene. This clonotype originated in a man younger than 40 in good health. CDR3 in amino acids: CASTQDEYEQFF. The CDR3 DNA reads as TGTGCCAGCACCCAGGACGAGTATGAGCAGTTCTTC.